The 27 T cell receptor beta chains given below trace back to one sample, sequenced in a study of CXCR3-negative and CXCR3-positive naive CD8 T cells. UMI labels and 5' RACE were used to prepare the TRB cDNA libraries. TCRdb reprocessed the 5' RACE reads, keeping one entry per CDR3 protein, no DNA. Here the sample table reports approximately 58,000 distinct CDR3 sequences. What was sequenced was naive CXCR3- CD8+ T cells from blood. The subset was: CD45RO-CCR7+CD27+CD95- naive CD8+ T cells lacking CXCR3 (TNR3-). The source of these receptors is a human donor in good health. Some clones in this sample may be carry-over from other donors' samples.

The chain has TRBV7-9 and TRBJ2-1; no DNA is available, so the TRBD1 call from TCRdb remains unchecked. Germline CDR1 is SEHNR and CDR2 is FQNEAQ (reference sequence). CDR3 size: 16 residues. The CDR3 sequence: CASSLFRAGAANEQFF.

This sequence joins TRBV6-2 or TRBV6-3 and TRBJ2-7; TCRdb selects TRBD2, and the lack of DNA leaves this call unchecked. Germline CDR1 reads MNHEY; CDR2 reads SVGEGT. This CDR3 spans 17 amino acids. The CDR3 spells CASSSLASWGISYEQYF.

The rearrangement joins TRBV20-1 to TRBJ1-1. CDR3 length: 14 residues. The germline gives CDR1 DFQATT, CDR2 SNEGSKA (reference sequence). The CDR3 loop is CSLLGDRENTEAFF.

The rearrangement joins TRBV28 to TRBJ2-7; TCRdb picks TRBD1, but there is no DNA to check that call. Germline CDR1 is MDHEN and CDR2 is SYDVKM. The CDR3 contains 13 residues. CDR3 sequence reads: CASSYEGFYEQYF.

CDR3 region: CASYPRASGQGNEQFF. The V and J genes are TRBV6-2 or TRBV6-3 and TRBJ2-1; TCRdb's D gene call, TRBD1, goes unchecked for lack of DNA. From germline, CDR1 is MNHEY and CDR2 SVGEGT. The CDR3 runs 16 residues.

The chain has TRBV7-6 and TRBJ2-2. The CDR3 is 16 residues long. Germline loops: CDR1 SGHVS, CDR2 FNYEAQ. Here the CDR3 reads CASSPPLGYGFGELFF. The whole variable domain, remainder taken from reference TRBV7-6 and TRBJ2-2, is GAGVSQSPRYKVTKRGQDVALRCDPISGHVSLYWYRQALGQGPEFLTYFNYEAQQDKSGLPNDRFSAERPEGSISTLTIQRTEQRDSAMYRCASSPPLGYGFGELFFGEGSRLTVL.

The V call is TRBV29-1, the J call TRBJ1-1. CDR1 SQVTM and CDR2 ANQGSEA come from the germline V gene. The CDR3 contains 11 residues. The CDR3 loop is CSVELGREAFF. The full variable domain, rest sourced from reference TRBV29-1 and TRBJ1-1, is SAVISQKPSRDICQRGTSLTIQCQVDSQVTMMFWYRQQPGQSLTLIATANQGSEATYESGFVIDKFPISRPNLTFSTLTVSNMSPEDSSIYLCSVELGREAFFGQGTRLTVV.

V is TRBV6-5 and J is TRBJ2-1; the D gene TCRdb calls, TRBD1, cannot be checked with no DNA. The CDR3 contains 15 residues. CDR1 and CDR2 (germline): MNHEY, SVGAGI. CDR3 residues: CASAFFRDKGSEQFF.

The chain couples TRBV28 to TRBJ2-7; TCRdb picks TRBD1, but there is no DNA to check that call. Germline V lookup: CDR1 MDHEN, CDR2 SYDVKM. CDR3 length: 14 amino acids. The CDR3 is CASSGPDRIYEQYF.

The V gene is TRBV28, the J gene TRBJ1-1. Germline values: CDR1 MDHEN, CDR2 SYDVKM. The CDR3 length is 15 residues. The CDR3 sequence: CASRPPYTDRTEAFF.

The chain is built from TRBV6-2 or TRBV6-3 and TRBJ2-5; checking the TCRdb D call of TRBD2 is not possible without DNA. The CDR3 spans 17 residues. Germline CDR1 MNHEY, CDR2 SVGEGT. The CDR3: CASSWGLAGGYQETQYF.

This chain links TRBV4-3 with TRBJ2-1; the D call from TCRdb, TRBD2, cannot be confirmed without DNA. CDR1 is LGHNA and CDR2 is YSLEER in the germline V gene. This CDR3 is 14 amino acids long. This CDR3 is CASSQAGPYNEQFF.

The chain combines TRBV20-1 with TRBJ1-1; lacking DNA, the TRBD1 call made by TCRdb goes unchecked. This CDR3 has 13 amino acids. Germline V lookup: CDR1 DFQATT, CDR2 SNEGSKA (reference sequence). CDR3 protein: CSARTVMNTEAFF.

The genes are TRBV15 and TRBJ2-4; TCRdb returns TRBD1, unconfirmable since there is no DNA. This CDR3 is built from 15 residues. CDR1 is LNHNV and CDR2 is YYDKDF in the germline V gene (reference sequence). CDR3 protein: CATSRDGGAKNIQYF.

This rearrangement joins TRBV27 to TRBJ2-5; the TCRdb call, TRBD1, lacks DNA for checking. The CDR3 covers 15 residues. Germline V gene data show CDR1 as MNHEY and CDR2 as SMNVEV (reference sequence). The CDR3 sequence: CASRLAGDPQETQYF.

The CDR3 here is CSASLSDLGLWTGNSGYEQYF. The J gene is TRBJ2-7, the V gene TRBV20-1; TCRdb's D call of TRBD1 is untestable without DNA. This CDR3 is 21 amino acids long. The germline V gene has CDR1 DFQATT and CDR2 SNEGSKA (reference sequence).

The chain combines TRBV6-2 or TRBV6-3 with TRBJ2-1; TCRdb returns TRBD1, unconfirmable since there is no DNA. Germline loops: CDR1 MNHEY, CDR2 SVGEGT. The CDR3 sequence is 14 residues long. The CDR3 region is CASRPGQGYNEQFF.

The chain has TRBV7-2 and TRBJ2-1. The CDR3 contains 14 residues. Germline V gives CDR1 SGHTA, CDR2 FQGNSA. The CDR3 loop reads CASSLRSIVNEQFF.

V usage is TRBV29-1 and J usage is TRBJ2-2. Looked up from germline, CDR1 is SQVTM and CDR2 is ANQGSEA. The CDR3 is made up of 11 amino acids. This chain's CDR3 is CSVAQMGELFF.

The V call is TRBV20-1, the J call TRBJ2-7; there is no DNA to check the TCRdb D call of TRBD1. Looked up from germline, CDR1 is DFQATT and CDR2 is SNEGSKA (reference sequence). This CDR3 contains 14 residues. The CDR3 loop is CSASGTGVYYEQYF.

The chain combines TRBV5-6 with TRBJ2-7; TCRdb picks TRBD1, but there is no DNA to check that call. CDR1 is SGHDT, CDR2 YYEEEE, per germline. The CDR3 has 15 amino acids. The CDR3 spells CASSGETGLQLEQYF.

The chain has TRBV9 and TRBJ2-1; TCRdb's assignment of TRBD2 cannot be checked, as there is no DNA. Germline V gene data show CDR1 as SGDLS and CDR2 as YYNGEE. This CDR3 spans 14 amino acids. The CDR3 spells CASTSGGVLNEQFF. The full variable domain, with the rest looked up from reference TRBV9 and TRBJ2-1, is DSGVTQTPKHLITATGQRVTLRCSPRSGDLSVYWYQQSLDQGLQFLIQYYNGEERAKGNILERFSAQQFPDLHSELNLSSLELGDSALYFCASTSGGVLNEQFFGPGTRLTVL.

The genes are TRBV5-1 and TRBJ2-2. CDR3 length equals 15 residues. CDR1 and CDR2 from the germline V gene are SGHRS and YFSETQ. This CDR3 reads CASSGLAKVAGELFF.

V and J are TRBV20-1 and TRBJ2-2. The CDR3 length is 15 residues. The V gene's germline CDR1 is DFQATT and CDR2 SNEGSKA (reference sequence). The CDR3: CSARDSGLDTGELFF.

V gene TRBV6-5 combines with J gene TRBJ2-2; TCRdb's D call, TRBD1, is unchecked because there is no DNA. Germline V gives CDR1 MNHEY, CDR2 SVGAGI. This CDR3 is built from 14 residues. CDR3 loop: CASSWNRDTGELFF.

The J gene is TRBJ2-2, the V gene TRBV29-1. The CDR3 covers 14 residues. Germline CDR1 is SQVTM and CDR2 is ANQGSEA. CDR3 protein: CSVWQPANTGELFF.

V usage is TRBV4-3 and J usage is TRBJ2-3; TCRdb proposes TRBD1, but this gene call is untestable without DNA. The V gene's germline CDR1 is LGHNA and CDR2 YSLEER. The CDR3 has 13 residues. CDR3 sequence reads: CASSSQGPDTQYF.